This T cell receptor (beta chain) comes out of a study of T-cell reconstitution after alpha-beta-depleted transplantation in children (dated by TCRdb to about 2016). Regarding the research as a whole: Using TCR repertoire profiling, the study followed T-cell immune reconstitution in a quantitative way in children after TCRalphabeta/CD19-depleted allogeneic hematopoietic cell transplantation. Overall results and qualifications from the work: The apparently early recovery of alphabetaT-cell counts about two months after transplant reportedly depended on only several hundred rapidly expanded clones that came from non-depleted graft cells. Hyperexpanded clone frequencies declined over subsequent months; after one year, T-cell counts and TCRbeta diversity were mostly attributed to newly produced T cells. In some patients, the high TCRbeta diversity seen at day 60 was put down to recipient T cells and intrathymic progenitors that had survived conditioning.

This clonotype was counted a few times. What this receptor recognizes is not known. The input lacks base qualities; no much larger clone sits a single base away. This specimen's treatment or condition label, per the study, means: allogeneic hematopoietic cell transplantation with graft depleted of TCRalphabeta T cells and CD19 B cells. TCRalphabeta/CD19-depleted allogeneic hematopoietic cell grafts were given to the transplant recipients, all of whom were children. The germline V gene (reference sequence) provides CDR1 DFQATT and CDR2 SNEGSKA. CDR3 length: 15 amino acids, cysteine to phenylalanine. The entry retains the CDR3 DNA only, 45 bases that are in frame from base 1. V drops 3 bases and J drops 4 bases, leaving 15 bases in between. Libraries were prepared through PCR. Sequenced on an Illumina HiSeq 2500. To normalize quantification of the TCRbeta repertoire, the TCR libraries were built with molecular barcoding that relied on unique molecular identifiers. TCRdb reran the public reads through fastp at Q25 and MiXCR, keeping productive beta chains. Records with the same CDR3 protein are collapsed into one entry carrying the most frequent genes and DNA. In all, the sample holds approximately 1,000,000 distinct CDR3 sequences, and about 30% of those were seen once. About 28% of the sample goes to the ten largest clones.

Sequencing used PBMCs, mostly from graft donor cells, obtained 360 days after TCRalphabeta/CD19-depleted stem cell transplant. The sequence joins TRBV20-1 to TRBJ2-2, with TRBD2 perhaps the D gene, on 7 matching bases. The clonotype was recovered from a boy younger than two who had a stem cell transplant for SCID, so the T cells may come from the graft donor. The sequenced DNA is TGCAGTGCTAGTGGGGCGGGGGCCTTCACCGGGGAGCTGTTTTTT. The translation is CSASGAGAFTGELFF.